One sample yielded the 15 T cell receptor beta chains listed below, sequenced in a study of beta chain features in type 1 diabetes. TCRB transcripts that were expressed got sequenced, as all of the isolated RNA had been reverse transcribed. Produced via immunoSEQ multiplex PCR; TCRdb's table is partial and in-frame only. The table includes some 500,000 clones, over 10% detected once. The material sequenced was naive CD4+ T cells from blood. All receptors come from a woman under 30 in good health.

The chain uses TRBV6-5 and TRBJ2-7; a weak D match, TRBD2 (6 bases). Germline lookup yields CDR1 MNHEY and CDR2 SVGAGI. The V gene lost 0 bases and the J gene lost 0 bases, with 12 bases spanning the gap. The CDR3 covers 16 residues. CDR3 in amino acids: CASSYSRAGSSYEQYF. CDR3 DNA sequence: TGTGCCAGCAGTTACTCACGAGCGGGTAGCTCCTACGAGCAGTACTTC.

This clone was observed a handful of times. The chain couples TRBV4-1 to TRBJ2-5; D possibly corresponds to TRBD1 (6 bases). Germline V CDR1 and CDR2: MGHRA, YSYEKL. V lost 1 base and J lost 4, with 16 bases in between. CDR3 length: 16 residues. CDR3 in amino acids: CASSQVPGTLGETQYF. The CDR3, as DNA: TGCGCCAGCAGCCAAGTTCCGGGGACACTCGGAGAGACCCAGTACTTC.

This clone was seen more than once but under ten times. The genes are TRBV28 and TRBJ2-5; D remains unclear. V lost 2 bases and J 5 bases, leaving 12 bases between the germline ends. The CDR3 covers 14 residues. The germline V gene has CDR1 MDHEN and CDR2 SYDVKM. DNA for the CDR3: TGTGCCAGCAGTTTAATTACTCTTAGGGAGACCCAGTACTTC. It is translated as CASSLITLRETQYF.

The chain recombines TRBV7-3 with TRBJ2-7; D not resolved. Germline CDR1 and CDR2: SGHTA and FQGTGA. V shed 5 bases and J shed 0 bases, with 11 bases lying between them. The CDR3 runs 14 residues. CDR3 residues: CASSPRRASYEQYV. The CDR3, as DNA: TGTGCCAGCAGCCCCCGTAGGGCCTCCTACGAGCAGTACGTC.

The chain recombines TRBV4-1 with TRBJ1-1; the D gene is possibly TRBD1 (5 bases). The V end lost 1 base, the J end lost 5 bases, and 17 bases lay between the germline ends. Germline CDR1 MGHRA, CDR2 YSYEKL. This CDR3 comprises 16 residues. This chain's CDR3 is CASSQANLQAWTEAFF. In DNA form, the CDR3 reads TGCGCCAGCAGCCAAGCAAATTTACAGGCCTGGACTGAAGCTTTCTTT.

For the CDR3, the DNA is TGTGCCAGCAGTTCTGAATCCAGGGGGCCTGTTGGCTACACCTTC. Translation gives CASSSESRGPVGYTF. V and J are TRBV27 and TRBJ1-2; 8 bases are a match to TRBD1. This CDR3 comprises 15 residues. Germline CDR1 is MNHEY and CDR2 is SMNVEV (reference sequence). The V segment lost 4 bases and the J segment 7 bases; nucleotides outside the gene matches: 11.

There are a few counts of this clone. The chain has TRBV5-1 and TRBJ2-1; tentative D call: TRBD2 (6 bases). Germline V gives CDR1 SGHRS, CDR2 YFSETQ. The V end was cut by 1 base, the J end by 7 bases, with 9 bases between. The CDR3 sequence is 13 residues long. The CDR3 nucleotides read TGCGCCAGCAGCTTGCCAGGGAGGAATGAGCAGTTCTTC. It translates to CASSLPGRNEQFF.

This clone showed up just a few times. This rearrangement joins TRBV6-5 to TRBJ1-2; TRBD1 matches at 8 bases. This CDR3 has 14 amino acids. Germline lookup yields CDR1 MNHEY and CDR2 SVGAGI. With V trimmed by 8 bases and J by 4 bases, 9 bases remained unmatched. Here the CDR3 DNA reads TGTGCCAGCTGCCCCGCAGGGGGCTTCTATGGCTACACCTTC. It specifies CASCPAGGFYGYTF.

The CDR3 loop reads CASSIMGRRETQYF. CDR3 sequence (DNA): TGTGCCAGTAGTATTATGGGGCGCCGAGAGACCCAGTACTTC. V usage is TRBV19 and J usage is TRBJ2-5; maybe TRBD1 (5 bases). Trimming removed 3 bases at V and 4 bases at J, with 12 bases between. Germline V gives CDR1 LNHDA, CDR2 SQIVND (reference sequence). This CDR3 region has 14 residues. The complete variable domain, with remaining parts taken from reference TRBV19 and TRBJ2-5, reads DGGITQSPKYLFRKEGQNVTLSCEQNLNHDAMYWYRQDPGQGLRLIYYSQIVNDFQKGDIAEGYSVSREKKESFPLTVTSAQKNPTAFYLCASSIMGRRETQYFGPGTRLLVL.

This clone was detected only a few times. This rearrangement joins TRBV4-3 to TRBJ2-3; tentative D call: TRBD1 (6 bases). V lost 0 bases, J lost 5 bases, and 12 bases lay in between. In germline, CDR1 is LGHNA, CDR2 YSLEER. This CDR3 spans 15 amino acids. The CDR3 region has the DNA TGCGCCAGCAGCCAAGACCCAGGGGTGATAGATACGCAGTATTTT. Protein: CASSQDPGVIDTQYF.

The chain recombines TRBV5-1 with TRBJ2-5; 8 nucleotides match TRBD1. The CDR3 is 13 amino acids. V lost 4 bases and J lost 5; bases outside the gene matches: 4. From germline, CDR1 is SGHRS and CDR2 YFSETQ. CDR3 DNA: TGCGCCAGCAGCGGACAGGGTTGGGAGACCCAGTACTTC. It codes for CASSGQGWETQYF.

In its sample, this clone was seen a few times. The CDR3 nucleotides read TGTGCCAGCAGTGAAAATCTGGCAGGAGGGACTGAAGCTTTCTTT. Translating it yields CASSENLAGGTEAFF. The chain joins TRBV2 to TRBJ1-1; D remains unclear. Germline CDR1 is SNHLY and CDR2 is FYNNEI. The V and J ends lost 2 bases and 5 bases respectively, with 15 bases between them. The CDR3 has 15 amino acids.

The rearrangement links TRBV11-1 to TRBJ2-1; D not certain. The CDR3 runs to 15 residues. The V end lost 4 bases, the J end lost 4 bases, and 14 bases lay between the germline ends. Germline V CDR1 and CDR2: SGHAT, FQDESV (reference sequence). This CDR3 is CASSSRGYGYNEQFF. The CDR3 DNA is TGTGCCAGCAGCTCCCGAGGTTACGGTTACAATGAGCAGTTCTTC.

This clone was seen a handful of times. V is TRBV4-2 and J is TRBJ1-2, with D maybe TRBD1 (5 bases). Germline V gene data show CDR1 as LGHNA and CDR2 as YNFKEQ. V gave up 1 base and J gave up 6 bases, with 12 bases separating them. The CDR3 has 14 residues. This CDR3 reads CASSQGQGWNGYTF. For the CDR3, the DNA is TGTGCCAGCAGCCAAGGGCAGGGTTGGAATGGCTACACCTTC.

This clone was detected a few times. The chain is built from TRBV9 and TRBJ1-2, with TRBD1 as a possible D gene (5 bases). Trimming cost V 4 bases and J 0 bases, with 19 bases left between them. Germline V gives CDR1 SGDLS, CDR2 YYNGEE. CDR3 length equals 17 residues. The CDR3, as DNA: TGTGCCAGCAGCCCCCCCTTGGGGCGACAAGCTAACTATGGCTACACCTTC. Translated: CASSPPLGRQANYGYTF.